Following are 24 T cell receptor beta chains from one sample sequenced in a study of blood T cell repertoires in COVID-19. TCRdb's copy holds only in-frame clones and misses some; the assay was immunoSEQ multiplex PCR. The sample yields 75,000 or so clones, 82% seen once. Material: peripheral blood. These receptors originate from a woman between 70 and 85 years old with acute or convalescent COVID-19.

V and J are TRBV28 and TRBJ1-2, with a possible D match to TRBD1 (5 bases). Trimming cost V 6 bases and J 1 base, with 12 bases left between them. Germline CDR1 reads MDHEN; CDR2 reads SYDVKM. The length of the CDR3 is 14 residues. DNA of the CDR3: TGTGCCAGCAGGAACTTTCAGGGTAACTATGGCTACACCTTC. Amino acid sequence: CASRNFQGNYGYTF.

In DNA, the CDR3 is TGCGCCAGCAGCTTGGCTTGGTCAGGTGATGGCTACACCTTC. As protein: CASSLAWSGDGYTF. The chain couples TRBV5-1 to TRBJ1-2; no definite D call. CDR3 length: 14 residues. The V end was cut by 0 bases, the J end by 6 bases, with 12 bases between. Germline CDR1 reads SGHRS; CDR2 reads YFSETQ.

The V gene is TRBV10-2, the J gene TRBJ1-4; weak D call: TRBD1 (6 bases). The germline CDR1 and CDR2 sequences are WSHSY and SAAADI. The CDR3 runs to 16 residues. The V end was cut by 6 bases, the J end by 4 bases, with 18 bases between. The CDR3 loop is CASRNLREGDNEKLFF. The CDR3 DNA follows: TGCGCCAGCAGGAACCTTCGGGAGGGGGATAATGAAAAACTGTTTTTT.

The chain has TRBV20-1 and TRBJ1-2; 8 nucleotides match TRBD1. The CDR3 covers 13 residues. Looked up from germline, CDR1 is DFQATT and CDR2 is SNEGSKA (reference sequence). Trimming took 3 bases from V and 13 from J; bases not matched to a gene: 13. As DNA, the CDR3 is TGCAGTGCTAGTACGAGGGACAGGCCCGTTGTCACCTTC. Its protein product is CSASTRDRPVVTF.

Many counts were recorded for this clone. The chain joins TRBV6-5 to TRBJ1-5, with 11 bases that match TRBD1. The ends lost 6 bases at V and 3 bases at J; junction bases unmatched: 4. This CDR3 has 15 residues. Per germline, CDR1 MNHEY and CDR2 SVGAGI. The CDR3 spells CASRRTGGPNQPQHF. CDR3 DNA sequence: TGTGCCAGCAGGCGGACAGGGGGCCCCAATCAGCCCCAGCATTTT.

The chain recombines TRBV7-2 with TRBJ2-2, with 11 bases that match TRBD2. Germline loops: CDR1 SGHTA, CDR2 FQGNSA. V shed 3 bases, J shed 3 bases, and the junction held 3 bases outside the gene matches. CDR3 length: 16 residues. CDR3 DNA: TGTGCCAGCAGCTTGTCTAGCGGGAGGTACACCGGGGAGCTGTTTTTT. This codes for CASSLSSGRYTGELFF.

This clone was observed a handful of times. This chain connects TRBV3-1 (or the pseudogene TRBV3-2) to TRBJ2-7; D gene unclear. The CDR3 consists of 12 residues. With 1 base removed from V and 2 bases from J, the gap between germline ends came to 3 bases. Germline values: CDR1 LGHDT, CDR2 YNNKEL (reference sequence). As DNA, the CDR3 is TGTGCCAGCAGCCAAGCTGCCTACGAGCAGTACTTC. It codes for CASSQAAYEQYF.

The V gene is TRBV7-6, the J gene TRBJ2-3; maybe TRBD1 (5 bases). CDR1 is SGHVS and CDR2 is FNYEAQ in the germline V gene. The germline V and J ends were trimmed by 7 bases and 0 bases, with 11 bases remaining between them. This CDR3 has 14 amino acids. The CDR3 DNA reads as TGTGCCAGCACCAGGACAACAAGCACAGATACGCAGTATTTT. Its protein product is CASTRTTSTDTQYF.

The CDR3 loop reads CASSFYPGGEQFF. As DNA, the CDR3 is TGTGCCAGCAGCTTCTACCCGGGGGGTGAGCAGTTCTTC. V usage is TRBV11-3 and J usage is TRBJ2-1, with 7 positions matching TRBD2. The germline CDR1 and CDR2 sequences are SGHNT and YENEEA. The CDR3 contains 13 residues. V lost 3 bases to trimming and J lost 9 bases; unmatched junction nucleotides: 5.

This clone has more than one count but fewer than ten. The rearrangement links TRBV9 to TRBJ1-5; D gene uncertain. The V end lost 0 bases, the J end lost 6 bases, and 10 bases lay between the germline ends. Germline CDR1 SGDLS, CDR2 YYNGEE. The CDR3 is 14 amino acids. The CDR3 DNA reads as TGTGCCAGCAGCGTAGATCTTCGGGGTCAGCCCCAGCATTTT. Translating it yields CASSVDLRGQPQHF.

J is TRBJ1-2 and V is TRBV7-2; possible D gene TRBD1, 5 bases. V was cut by 5 bases and J by 8 bases, with 15 bases left in between. This CDR3 comprises 13 residues. The V gene's germline CDR1 is SGHTA and CDR2 FQGNSA. For the CDR3, the DNA is TGTGCCAGCAGCGCCCTTCGGGGGGTAGGCTACACCTTC. It codes for CASSALRGVGYTF.

For the CDR3, the DNA is TGTGCCAGCTTCCCCAGCTTTGGGGAGGGGGAAAAACTGTTTTTT. This gives the protein CASFPSFGEGEKLFF. The chain has TRBV18 and TRBJ1-4; weak D call: TRBD1 (5 bases). V gave up 7 bases and J gave up 8 bases, with 20 bases separating them. The CDR3 covers 15 residues. Germline-derived CDR1 and CDR2 are KGHSH and LQKENI.

The chain uses TRBV2 and TRBJ2-2, with D unresolved. There are 14 residues in the CDR3. Germline lookup yields CDR1 SNHLY and CDR2 FYNNEI. V was trimmed by 1 base and J by 3 bases, leaving 6 bases between them. The CDR3 DNA sequence: TGTGCCAGCAGTGAAGATAGTTACACCGGGGAGCTGTTTTTT. This codes for CASSEDSYTGELFF.

The chain is built from TRBV30 and TRBJ2-1; TRBD2 matches 11 bases. The CDR3 is 17 residues long. V gave up 2 bases and J gave up 3 bases; unmatched junction bases: 9. Germline V gene lookup returns CDR1 GTSNPN and CDR2 SVGIG (reference sequence). The CDR3 region is CAWSMPPLAGVYNEQFF. As DNA, the CDR3 is TGTGCCTGGAGTATGCCCCCACTAGCGGGAGTCTACAATGAGCAGTTCTTC.

The V and J genes are TRBV30 and TRBJ2-7; 10 bases are a match to TRBD1. Germline V gene sequence: CDR1 GTSNPN, CDR2 SVGIG (reference sequence). This CDR3 comprises 13 residues. V shed 4 bases and J 4 bases; nucleotides not matched to a gene: 4. The CDR3 bases are TGTGCCTGGAATGGACAGGGGGATTACGAGCAGTACTTC. It specifies CAWNGQGDYEQYF.

The CDR3 sequence: CASSLGSSGGGGETQYF. Here the CDR3 DNA reads TGTGCCAGCAGCTTAGGCTCTAGCGGCGGAGGGGGAGAGACCCAGTACTTC. The chain has TRBV7-2 and TRBJ2-5; TRBD2 might be the D (7 bases). CDR1 is SGHTA and CDR2 is FQGNSA in the germline V gene. The CDR3 extends over 17 amino acids. Trimming stripped 1 base from V and 4 bases from J, with 19 bases between.

The chain uses TRBV29-1 and TRBJ1-5; a possible D gene is TRBD1 (5 bases). Trimming removed 6 bases at V and 4 bases at J, with 16 bases between. CDR1 SQVTM and CDR2 ANQGSEA come from the germline V gene. The CDR3 sequence is 14 residues long. Here the CDR3 reads CSVKTGTNNQPQHF. The CDR3, as DNA: TGCAGCGTCAAAACGGGGACTAATAATCAGCCCCAGCATTTT.

The chain has TRBV20-1 and TRBJ2-3; maybe TRBD2 (7 bases). Germline assignment: CDR1 DFQATT and CDR2 SNEGSKA (reference sequence). The ends were cut back, 3 bases at V and 3 bases at J, with 25 bases in the middle. The length of the CDR3 is 18 residues. CDR3 sequence: CSASSASGDYGSTDTQYF. The CDR3 region has the DNA TGCAGTGCTAGTAGCGCGTCAGGGGACTATGGGTCGACAGATACGCAGTATTTT.

J is TRBJ1-2 and V is TRBV6-5; D gene uncertain. CDR3 size: 14 residues. Trimming took 4 bases from V and 7 from J, leaving 16 bases between them. CDR1 is MNHEY and CDR2 is SVGAGI in the germline V gene. As DNA, the CDR3 is TGTGCCAGCAGTTCAACGGGGAGTATCGGTGGCTACACCTTC. Translation gives CASSSTGSIGGYTF.

This sequence joins TRBV5-4 and TRBJ2-7, with 8 bases aligning to TRBD1. The V and J ends lost 1 base and 6 bases, in that order; junction bases with no gene match: 6. Germline CDR1 is SGHNT and CDR2 is YYREEE (reference sequence). This CDR3 is 14 amino acids long. For the CDR3, the DNA is TGTGCCAGCAGCTTGCTGGACAGGGTCGGCGAGCAGTACTTC. Protein product: CASSLLDRVGEQYF.

The V call is TRBV18, the J call TRBJ2-6, with D possibly being TRBD1 (6 bases). Germline lookup yields CDR1 KGHSH and CDR2 LQKENI. V shed 5 bases and J shed 0 bases, with 17 bases lying between them. The CDR3 covers 18 residues. As DNA, the CDR3 is TGTGCCAGCTCATTCCGGACAGCACTACTCTCTGGGGCCAACGTCCTGACTTTC. The encoded protein is CASSFRTALLSGANVLTF. The whole variable domain, remainder taken from reference TRBV18 and TRBJ2-6, is NAGVMQNPRHLVRRRGQEARLRCSPMKGHSHVYWYRQLPEEGLKFMVYLQKENIIDESGMPKERFSAEFPKEGPSILRIQQVVRGDSAAYFCASSFRTALLSGANVLTFGAGSRLTVL.

The DNA for the CDR3 is TGTGCCAGCAGTTCTCTCGGACAGGGCCTCTATGGCTACACCTTC. Amino acid sequence: CASSSLGQGLYGYTF. The chain is built from TRBV27 and TRBJ1-2; 8 bases are shared with TRBD1. This CDR3 is 15 amino acids long. The V and J ends lost 4 bases and 4 bases, in that order; junction bases with no gene match: 8. Germline V gives CDR1 MNHEY, CDR2 SMNVEV (reference sequence).

V gene TRBV10-3 combines with J gene TRBJ1-3; 8 bases map to TRBD1. V shed 2 bases and J 1 base; nucleotides not matched to a gene: 10. CDR1 is ENHRY and CDR2 is SYGVKD in the germline V gene. The CDR3 is made up of 18 amino acids. CDR3: CAISETGQGSGSGNTIYF. In nucleotides, the CDR3 is TGTGCCATCAGTGAGACAGGACAGGGTAGTGGATCTGGAAACACCATATATTTT.

This clone was seen just once. This chain links TRBV2 with TRBJ1-1; D is possibly TRBD1 (6 bases). The CDR3 runs to 14 residues. Germline V gene lookup returns CDR1 SNHLY and CDR2 FYNNEI. Between the trimmed V and J ends, which lost 6 bases and 0 bases, there was a span of 11 bases. The CDR3 is CASRWTELNTEAFF. The CDR3 DNA follows: TGTGCCAGCAGGTGGACAGAACTGAACACTGAAGCTTTCTTT.